Below, 9 T cell receptor beta chains from the same sample are listed, as sequenced in a study of blood T cell repertoires in COVID-19. Some clones are missing from TCRdb's copy, which holds only in-frame ones; the method was immunoSEQ multiplex PCR. The table shows 150,000 to 250,000 clones, with roughly 77% occurring only once. The sample was peripheral blood. Receptor source: a woman aged 40 to 50 with COVID-19, enrolled during active disease.

The chain joins TRBV3-1 (or the pseudogene TRBV3-2) to TRBJ2-1; 8 nucleotides match TRBD1. Trimming at V came to 7 bases and at J to 4 bases, leaving 9 bases not matched to a gene. Germline CDR1 reads LGHDT; CDR2 reads YNNKEL (reference sequence). This CDR3 contains 15 residues. The CDR3 spells CASTLDRATYNEQFF. The CDR3 nucleotides are TGTGCCAGCACCCTGGACAGGGCGACGTACAATGAGCAGTTCTTC.

The gene calls are TRBV5-1 and TRBJ2-7; 7 nucleotides line up with TRBD2. V lost 0 bases to trimming and J lost 2 bases; unmatched junction nucleotides: 8. The CDR3 extends over 16 amino acids. CDR1 is SGHRS, CDR2 YFSETQ, per germline. Written as DNA, the CDR3 is TGCGCCAGCAGCTTGGCGGGGGGAGGGGTAGCCTACGAGCAGTACTTC. Translated: CASSLAGGGVAYEQYF.

This chain links TRBV12-3 or TRBV12-4 with TRBJ2-5; D possibly corresponds to TRBD1 (5 bases). The CDR3 has 13 amino acids. V was clipped by 7 bases and J by 2 bases, with 11 bases between them. CDR3 sequence reads: CASTPGIQETQYF. CDR3 bases: TGTGCCAGCACCCCAGGGATTCAAGAGACCCAGTACTTC.

The CDR3 region is CASSQGGEGELFF. DNA for the CDR3: TGTGCCAGCAGCCAAGGCGGGGAGGGGGAGCTGTTTTTT. The chain couples TRBV14 to TRBJ2-2, with D possibly TRBD2 on 6 matching bases. This CDR3 is 13 amino acids long. Germline assignment: CDR1 SGHDN and CDR2 FVKESK. V shed 1 base and J shed 8 bases, with 8 bases lying between them. The variable domain in full, completed from reference TRBV14 and TRBJ2-2, reads EAGVTQFPSHSVIEKGQTVTLRCDPISGHDNLYWYRRVMGKEIKFLLHFVKESKQDESGMPNNRFLAERTGGTYSTLKVQPAELEDSGVYFCASSQGGEGELFFGEGSRLTVL.

J is TRBJ2-7 and V is TRBV19, with D uncertain. The germline gives CDR1 LNHDA, CDR2 SQIVND (reference sequence). V lost 2 bases and J 0 bases, leaving 11 bases between the germline ends. There are 15 residues in the CDR3. This chain's CDR3 is CASSIRPRSSYEQYF. The CDR3, as DNA: TGTGCCAGTAGTATACGCCCTAGGAGCTCCTACGAGCAGTACTTC.

V and J are TRBV29-1 and TRBJ2-1; D unresolved. CDR1 and CDR2 from the germline V gene are SQVTM and ANQGSEA. The CDR3 runs to 13 residues. Trimming removed 3 bases at V and 4 bases at J, with 10 bases between. CDR3 nucleotides: TGCAGCGTTGATATCAGTACGTACAATGAGCAGTTCTTC. Translation: CSVDISTYNEQFF.

The V call is TRBV6-6, the J call TRBJ2-7, with D possibly matching TRBD1 (6 bases). The CDR3 runs 13 residues. Germline values: CDR1 MNHNY, CDR2 SVGAGI (reference sequence). Trimming pared 5 bases from V and 3 bases from J, leaving 11 bases between. The CDR3 protein is CASSRRGGYEQYF. As DNA, the CDR3 is TGTGCCAGCAGTAGGCGAGGGGGCTACGAGCAGTACTTC.

Concerning this clone: Germline and junction disagree at one end, which may indicate a read error. This chain connects TRBV3-1 (or the pseudogene TRBV3-2) to TRBJ2-7, with D tentatively TRBD1 (5 bases). CDR3 size: 14 residues. Germline loops: CDR1 LGHDT, CDR2 YNNKEL (reference sequence). CDR3 bases: TGTGCCAGCAGCCATAACTTGGACACTGCGAGGTTGAGCTTC. This codes for CASSHNLDTARLSF.

The rearrangement joins TRBV18 to TRBJ2-7; D might be TRBD2 (5 bases). Trimming shortened V by 0 bases and J by 0 bases, and 9 bases separated the two germline ends. This CDR3 contains 15 residues. The germline V gene has CDR1 KGHSH and CDR2 LQKENI. As DNA, the CDR3 is TGTGCCAGCTCACCACCGGGCGGGCACTCCTACGAGCAGTACTTC. This codes for CASSPPGGHSYEQYF.